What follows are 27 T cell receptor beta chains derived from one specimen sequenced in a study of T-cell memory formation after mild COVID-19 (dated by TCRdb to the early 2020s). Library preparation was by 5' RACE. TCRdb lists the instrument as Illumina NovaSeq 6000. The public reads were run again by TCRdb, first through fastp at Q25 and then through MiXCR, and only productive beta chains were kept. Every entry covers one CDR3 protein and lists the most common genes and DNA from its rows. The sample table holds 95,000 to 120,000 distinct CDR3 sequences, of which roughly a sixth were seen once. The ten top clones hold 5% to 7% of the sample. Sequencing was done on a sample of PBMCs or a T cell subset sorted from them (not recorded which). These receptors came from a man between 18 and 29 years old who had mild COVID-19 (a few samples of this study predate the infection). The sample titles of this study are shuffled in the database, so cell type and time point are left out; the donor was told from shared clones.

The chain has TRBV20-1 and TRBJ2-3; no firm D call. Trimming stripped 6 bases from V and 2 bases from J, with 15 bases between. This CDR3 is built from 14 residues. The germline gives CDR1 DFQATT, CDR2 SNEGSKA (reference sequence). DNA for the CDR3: TGCAGTGCCCCGAGACCCGGGCACACAGATACGCAGTATTTT. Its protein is CSAPRPGHTDTQYF.

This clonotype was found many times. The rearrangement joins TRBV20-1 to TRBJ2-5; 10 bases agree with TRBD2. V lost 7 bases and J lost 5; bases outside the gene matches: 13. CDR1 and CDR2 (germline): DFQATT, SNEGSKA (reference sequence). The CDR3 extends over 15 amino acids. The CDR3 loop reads CSVARAGGPGETQYF. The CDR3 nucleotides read TGCAGTGTTGCCCGAGCGGGGGGGCCGGGGGAGACCCAGTACTTC.

CDR3 protein: CASRLGTQYF. CDR3 DNA sequence: TGTGCCAGTCGGTTGGGGACCCAGTACTTC. The V gene is TRBV6-6, the J gene TRBJ2-5, with no clear D. Germline V gene lookup returns CDR1 MNHNY and CDR2 SVGAGI (reference sequence). With 9 bases removed from V and 7 bases from J, the gap between germline ends came to 9 bases. This CDR3 contains 10 residues.

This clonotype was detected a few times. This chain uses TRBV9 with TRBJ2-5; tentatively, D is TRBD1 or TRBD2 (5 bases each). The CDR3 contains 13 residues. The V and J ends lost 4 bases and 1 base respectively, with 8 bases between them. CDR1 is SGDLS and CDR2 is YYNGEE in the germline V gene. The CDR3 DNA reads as TGTGCCAGCAGCACGGGACCCCAAGAGACCCAGTACTTC. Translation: CASSTGPQETQYF.

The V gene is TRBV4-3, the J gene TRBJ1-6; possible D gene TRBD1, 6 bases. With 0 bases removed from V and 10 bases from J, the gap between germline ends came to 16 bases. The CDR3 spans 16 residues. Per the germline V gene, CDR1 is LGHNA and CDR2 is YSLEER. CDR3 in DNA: TGCGCCAGCAGCCAAGATCGGGGGCCAGGTGGATCACCCCTCCACTTT. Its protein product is CASSQDRGPGGSPLHF.

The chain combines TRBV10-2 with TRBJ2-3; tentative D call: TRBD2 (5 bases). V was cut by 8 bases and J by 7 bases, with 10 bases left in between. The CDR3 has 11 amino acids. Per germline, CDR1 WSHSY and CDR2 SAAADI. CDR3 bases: TGCGCCAGCTCCAGCGGTTATACGCAGTATTTT. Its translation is CASSSGYTQYF.

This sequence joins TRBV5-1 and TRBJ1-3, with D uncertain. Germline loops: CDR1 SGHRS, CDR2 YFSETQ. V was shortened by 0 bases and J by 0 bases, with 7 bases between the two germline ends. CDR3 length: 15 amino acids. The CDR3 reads CASSLGGFSGNTIYF. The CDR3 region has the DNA TGCGCCAGCAGCTTGGGAGGGTTCTCTGGAAACACCATATATTTT.

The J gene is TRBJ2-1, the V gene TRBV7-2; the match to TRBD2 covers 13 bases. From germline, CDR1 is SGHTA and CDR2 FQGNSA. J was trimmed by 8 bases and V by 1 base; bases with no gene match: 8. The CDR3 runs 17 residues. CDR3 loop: CASSLGILAGGLHEQFF. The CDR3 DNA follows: TGTGCCAGCAGCTTAGGGATACTAGCGGGGGGGCTCCATGAGCAGTTCTTC.

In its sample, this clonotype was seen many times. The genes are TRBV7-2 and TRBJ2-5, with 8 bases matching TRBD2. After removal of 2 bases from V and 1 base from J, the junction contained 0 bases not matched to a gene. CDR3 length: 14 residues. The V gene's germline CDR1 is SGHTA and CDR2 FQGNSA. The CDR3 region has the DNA TGTGCCAGCAGCTTAACTAGCGGCCAAGAGACCCAGTACTTC. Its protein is CASSLTSGQETQYF.

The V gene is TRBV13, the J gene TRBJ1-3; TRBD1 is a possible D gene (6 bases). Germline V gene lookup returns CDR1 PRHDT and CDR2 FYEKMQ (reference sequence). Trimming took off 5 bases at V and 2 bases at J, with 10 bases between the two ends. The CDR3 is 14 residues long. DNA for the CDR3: TGTGCCAGCAGCCCAACAGGGACTGGAAACACCATATATTTT. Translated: CASSPTGTGNTIYF.

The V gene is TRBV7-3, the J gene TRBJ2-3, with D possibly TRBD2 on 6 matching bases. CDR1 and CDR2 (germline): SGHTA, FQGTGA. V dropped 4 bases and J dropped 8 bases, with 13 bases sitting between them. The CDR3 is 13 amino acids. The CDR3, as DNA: TGTGCCAGCAGCTCCGGGGACTGGGGTACGCAGTATTTT. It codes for CASSSGDWGTQYF.

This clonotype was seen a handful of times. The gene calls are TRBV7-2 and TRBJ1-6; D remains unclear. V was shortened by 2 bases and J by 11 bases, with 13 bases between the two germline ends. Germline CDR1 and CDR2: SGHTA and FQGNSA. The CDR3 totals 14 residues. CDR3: CASSLLPGSAPLHF. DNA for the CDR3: TGTGCCAGCAGCTTACTCCCAGGTTCGGCACCCCTCCACTTT.

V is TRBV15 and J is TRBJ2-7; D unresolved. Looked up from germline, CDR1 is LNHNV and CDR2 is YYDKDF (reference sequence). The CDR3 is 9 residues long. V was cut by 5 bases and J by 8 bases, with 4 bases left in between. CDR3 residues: CATSVKQYF. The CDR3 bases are TGTGCCACCAGCGTTAAGCAGTACTTC.

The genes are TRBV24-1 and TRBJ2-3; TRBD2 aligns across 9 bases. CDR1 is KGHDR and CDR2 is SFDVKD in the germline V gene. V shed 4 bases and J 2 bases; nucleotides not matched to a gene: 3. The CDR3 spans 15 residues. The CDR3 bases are TGTGCCACCAGTGACCAGGGACTAGCCACAGATACGCAGTATTTT. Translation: CATSDQGLATDTQYF.

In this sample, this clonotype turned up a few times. CDR3 region: CASSPSLAGGPNIQYF. The CDR3 DNA is TGCGCCAGCAGCCCCTCCCTGGCGGGGGGGCCAAACATTCAGTACTTC. V usage is TRBV5-1 and J usage is TRBJ2-4, with 9 bases matching TRBD2. The J segment lost 6 bases and the V segment lost 4 bases, leaving 11 bases of the junction unmatched. Germline values: CDR1 SGHRS, CDR2 YFSETQ. CDR3 length: 16 residues.

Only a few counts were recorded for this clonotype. The CDR3 is CASSLSGDTDTQYF. The CDR3 DNA sequence: TGTGCCAGCAGCTTAAGCGGGGACACAGATACGCAGTATTTT. This chain connects TRBV7-2 to TRBJ2-3; 7 nucleotides agree with TRBD2. The CDR3 runs 14 residues. The germline V gene has CDR1 SGHTA and CDR2 FQGNSA. Trimming took 2 bases from V and 2 from J; bases not matched to a gene: 1.

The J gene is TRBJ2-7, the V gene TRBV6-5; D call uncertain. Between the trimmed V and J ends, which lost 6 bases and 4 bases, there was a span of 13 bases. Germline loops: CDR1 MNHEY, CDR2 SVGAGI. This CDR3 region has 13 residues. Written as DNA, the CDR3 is TGTGCCAGCAGCCGCGTGGACCAATACGAGCAGTACTTC. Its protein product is CASSRVDQYEQYF.

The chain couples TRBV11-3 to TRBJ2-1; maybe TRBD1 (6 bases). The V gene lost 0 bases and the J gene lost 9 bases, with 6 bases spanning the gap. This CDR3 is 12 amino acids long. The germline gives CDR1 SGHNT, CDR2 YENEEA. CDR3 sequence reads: CASSLEGAEQFF. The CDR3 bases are TGTGCCAGCAGCTTAGAGGGGGCTGAGCAGTTCTTC. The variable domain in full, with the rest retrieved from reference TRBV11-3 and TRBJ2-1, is EAGVVQSPRYKIIEKKQPVAFWCNPISGHNTLYWYLQNLGQGPELLIRYENEEAVDDSQLPKDRFSAERLKGVDSTLKIQPAELGDSAVYLCASSLEGAEQFFGPGTRLTVL.

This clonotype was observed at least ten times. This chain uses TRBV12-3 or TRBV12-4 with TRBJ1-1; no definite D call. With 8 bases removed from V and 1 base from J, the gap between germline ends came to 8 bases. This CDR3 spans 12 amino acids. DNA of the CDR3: TGTGCCAGCCTCCGGGGGAACACTGAAGCTTTCTTT. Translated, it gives CASLRGNTEAFF.

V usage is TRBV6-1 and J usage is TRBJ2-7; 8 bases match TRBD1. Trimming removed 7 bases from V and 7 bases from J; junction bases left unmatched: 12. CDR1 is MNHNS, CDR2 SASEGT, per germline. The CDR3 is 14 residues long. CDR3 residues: CASTPHDRGREQYF. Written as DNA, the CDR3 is TGTGCCAGCACCCCACACGACAGGGGTAGGGAGCAGTACTTC.

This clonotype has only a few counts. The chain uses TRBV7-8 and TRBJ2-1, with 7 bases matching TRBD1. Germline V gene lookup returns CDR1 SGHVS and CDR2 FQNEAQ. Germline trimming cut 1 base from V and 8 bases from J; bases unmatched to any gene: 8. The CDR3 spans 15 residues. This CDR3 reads CASSLERQGFHEQFF. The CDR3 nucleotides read TGTGCCAGCAGCTTAGAAAGACAGGGTTTCCATGAGCAGTTCTTC.

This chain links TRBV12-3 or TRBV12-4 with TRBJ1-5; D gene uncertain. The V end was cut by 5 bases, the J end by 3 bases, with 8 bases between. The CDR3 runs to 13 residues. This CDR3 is CASSTDNNQPQHF. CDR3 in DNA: TGTGCCAGCAGTACAGACAACAATCAGCCCCAGCATTTT.

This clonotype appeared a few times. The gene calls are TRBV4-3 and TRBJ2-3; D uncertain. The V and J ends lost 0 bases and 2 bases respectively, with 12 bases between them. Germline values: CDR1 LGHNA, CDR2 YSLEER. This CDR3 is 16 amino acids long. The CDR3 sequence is CASSQDFRGYTDTQYF. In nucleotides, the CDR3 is TGCGCCAGCAGCCAAGATTTTCGTGGCTACACAGATACGCAGTATTTT.

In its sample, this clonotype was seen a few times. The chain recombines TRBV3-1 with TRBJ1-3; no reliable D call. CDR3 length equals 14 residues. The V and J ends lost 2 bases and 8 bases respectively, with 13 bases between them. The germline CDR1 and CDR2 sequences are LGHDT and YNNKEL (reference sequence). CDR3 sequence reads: CASSQFYSIDTIYF. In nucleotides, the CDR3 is TGTGCCAGCAGCCAATTTTACAGTATCGACACCATATATTTT.

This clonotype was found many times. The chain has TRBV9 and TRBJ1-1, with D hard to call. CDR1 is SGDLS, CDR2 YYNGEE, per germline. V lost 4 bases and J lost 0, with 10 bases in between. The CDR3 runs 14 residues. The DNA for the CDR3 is TGTGCCAGCAGCCGCAGTACCATGAACACTGAAGCTTTCTTT. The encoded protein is CASSRSTMNTEAFF.

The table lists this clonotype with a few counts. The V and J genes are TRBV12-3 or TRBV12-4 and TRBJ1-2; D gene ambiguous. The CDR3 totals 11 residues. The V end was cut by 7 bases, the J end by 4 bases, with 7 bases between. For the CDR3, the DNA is TGTGCCAGCACCCAATCCTATGGCTACACCTTC. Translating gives CASTQSYGYTF.

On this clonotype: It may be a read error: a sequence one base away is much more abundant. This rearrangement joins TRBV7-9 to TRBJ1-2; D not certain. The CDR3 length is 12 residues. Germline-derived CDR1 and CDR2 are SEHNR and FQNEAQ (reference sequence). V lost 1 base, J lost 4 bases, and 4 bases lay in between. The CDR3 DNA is TGTGCCAGCAGCTTAGTTACCTATGGCTACACCTTC. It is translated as CASSLVTYGYTF.